These T cell receptor beta chains were read from a single sample in a study of cytomegalovirus exposure and HLA in healthy donors. TCRdb's copy holds only in-frame clones and misses some; the assay was immunoSEQ multiplex PCR. The sample lists 150,000 to 200,000 clones, roughly 80% occurring once. Sequenced: PBMCs. The receptors originated from a man in his 60s in good health and CMV-seronegative. The CDR3 runs from the conserved cysteine through the conserved F or W. The D gene is left open where the match is weak. Where a row states a size, it is once, few, many or the class of an expanded clone; other rows omit it.

abundance,j_gene,d_gene,v_gene,CDR3aa,CDR3nt
-,TRBJ2-1,TRBD2,TRBV4-1,CASSQEVNLAGGFNEQFF,TGCGCCAGCAGCCAAGAAGTTAATCTAGCGGGAGGGTTCAATGAGCAGTTCTTC
-,TRBJ2-1,TRBD2,TRBV4-3,CASSQGPGAQREGRNEQFF,TGCGCCAGCAGCCAGGGCCCCGGGGCGCAGCGGGAGGGCCGGAATGAGCAGTTCTTC
-,TRBJ2-1,TRBD2,TRBV27,CASSFIKERLAPNEQFF,TGTGCCAGCAGTTTTATTAAGGAGAGACTAGCGCCCAATGAGCAGTTCTTC
few,TRBJ1-1,TRBD1,TRBV5-4,CASSGQGAPNTEAFF,TGTGCCAGCAGCGGTCAGGGGGCACCGAACACTGAAGCTTTCTTT
few,TRBJ1-5,-,TRBV28,CASSFRSSNQPQHF,TGTGCCAGCAGTTTTCGGTCCTCGAATCAGCCCCAGCATTTT
few,TRBJ1-6,TRBD1,TRBV19,CASSMQGAQGSYNSPLHF,TGTGCCAGTAGTATGCAGGGGGCGCAAGGCTCCTATAATTCACCCCTCCACTTT
-,TRBJ1-1,-,TRBV7-2,CASSLVGSGEAFF,TGTGCCAGCAGCTTAGTCGGATCGGGGGAAGCTTTCTTT
once,TRBJ2-1,TRBD2,TRBV5-1,CASSLPSGSGYNEQFF,TGCGCCAGCAGCTTACCTAGCGGGAGCGGATACAATGAGCAGTTCTTC
once,TRBJ1-5,-,TRBV11-2,CTSSLHAGKQPQHF,TGTACCAGCAGCTTGCACGCAGGGAAACAGCCCCAGCATTTT
-,TRBJ2-7,-,TRBV7-6,CASSLDYPHAGKGSSDEQYF,TGTGCCAGCAGCTTAGATTACCCCCACGCGGGGAAAGGTTCGTCCGACGAGCAGTACTTC
-,TRBJ2-7,-,TRBV6-1,CASSERGYEQYF,TGTGCCAGCAGCGAGAGGGGGTACGAGCAGTACTTC
-,TRBJ1-6,TRBD1,TRBV5-1,CASSFGQAYNSPLNF,TGCGCCAGCAGCTTCGGACAGGCCTATAATTCACCCCTCAACTTT
few,TRBJ1-1,-,TRBV5-1,CASSLDPGYPEAFF,TGCGCCAGCAGCTTGGACCCGGGTTACCCTGAAGCTTTCTTT
-,TRBJ1-3,-,TRBV21-1,CASSKRDSWSSGNTIYF,TGTGCCAGCAGCAAAAGGGACAGCTGGAGCTCTGGAAACACCATATATTTT
few,TRBJ1-1,-,TRBV7-9,CASSPQTGGTEAFF,TGTGCCAGCAGCCCTCAAACAGGAGGGACTGAAGCTTTCTTT
-,TRBJ2-7,TRBD1,TRBV5-1,CASSLTGGGIHEQYF,TGCGCCAGCAGCTTGACAGGGGGTGGCATCCACGAGCAGTACTTC
-,TRBJ1-2,TRBD1,TRBV5-1,CASSPPSDREGGYTF,TGCGCCAGCAGCCCACCAAGCGACAGGGAAGGCGGCTACACCTTC
-,TRBJ2-1,TRBD2,TRBV4-2,CASSQGGGAVAGGAYNEQFF,TGTGCCAGCAGCCAAGGGGGGGGCGCGGTAGCGGGAGGGGCCTACAATGAGCAGTTCTTC
-,TRBJ1-1,-,TRBV10-2,CASSATGTEAFF,TGCGCCAGCAGTGCGACGGGGACTGAAGCTTTCTTT
-,TRBJ1-1,TRBD1,TRBV6-1,CASSGSQGVHTEAFF,TGTGCCAGCAGTGGTTCCCAGGGGGTCCACACTGAAGCTTTCTTT
-,TRBJ2-7,TRBD2,TRBV29-1,CSVNSLSGLNNEQYF,TGCAGCGTCAATTCCCTTAGCGGGTTGAACAACGAGCAGTACTTC
few,TRBJ2-7,TRBD1,TRBV5-1,CASSFGQAVNEQYF,TGCGCCAGCAGCTTCGGACAGGCCGTCAACGAGCAGTACTTC
-,TRBJ1-1,TRBD1,TRBV29-1,CSVEDPWGDREAFF,TGCAGCGTTGAAGATCCGTGGGGGGACAGGGAAGCTTTCTTT
-,TRBJ2-3,-,TRBV6-6,CASSHHTGTSTDTQYF,TGTGCCAGCAGCCACCACACAGGTACTAGCACAGATACGCAGTATTTT
-,TRBJ2-2,TRBD2,TRBV6-1,CASSERWGGRANTGELFF,TGTGCCAGCAGTGAACGGTGGGGGGGGAGGGCGAACACCGGGGAGCTGTTTTTT
-,TRBJ1-2,-,TRBV5-5,CASSFWATGYTF,TGTGCCAGCAGCTTTTGGGCAACCGGCTACACCTTC
-,TRBJ2-1,TRBD1,TRBV5-1,CASSSTGGTYNEQFF,TGCGCCAGCAGCTCGACAGGGGGCACCTACAATGAGCAGTTCTTC
-,TRBJ2-3,TRBD1,TRBV6-6,CASRIQGEITDTQYF,TGTGCCAGCAGGATACAGGGGGAGATCACAGATACGCAGTATTTT
-,TRBJ1-5,-,TRBV19,CASSSPGGNQPQHF,TGTGCCAGTAGTTCTCCAGGGGGCAATCAGCCCCAGCATTTT
-,TRBJ2-1,TRBD2,TRBV5-4,CASSTNSGSSYNEQFF,TGTGCCAGCAGCACAAATAGCGGGAGCTCCTACAATGAGCAGTTCTTC
-,TRBJ2-1,TRBD2,TRBV4-2,CASSQDHRSSGRAVFEQFF,TGTGCCAGCAGCCAAGATCATCGGTCTAGCGGGAGGGCCGTGTTTGAGCAGTTCTTC
-,TRBJ1-1,TRBD1,TRBV10-3,CAISEKGQGQGKAFF,TGTGCCATCAGTGAAAAAGGACAGGGCCAGGGGAAAGCTTTCTTT
-,TRBJ2-1,TRBD2,TRBV9,CASSERTSEVFNEQFF,TGTGCCAGCAGCGAAAGGACTAGCGAGGTGTTCAATGAGCAGTTCTTC
-,TRBJ2-7,-,TRBV28,CASSLIVGRGEQYF,TGTGCCAGCAGTTTAATTGTGGGGCGAGGAGAGCAGTACTTC
-,TRBJ2-2,TRBD2,TRBV5-1,CASSLLWTSGSTRENTGELFF,TGCGCCAGCAGCTTACTATGGACTAGCGGGAGCACAAGGGAGAACACCGGGGAGCTGTTTTTT
-,TRBJ1-2,TRBD1,TRBV27,CASSSIFSQGAIYGYTF,TGTGCCAGCAGTTCGATTTTTTCACAGGGGGCGATCTATGGCTACACCTTC
-,TRBJ2-2,-,TRBV14,CASSRDRSYTGELFF,TGTGCCAGCAGCCGTGACAGATCTTACACCGGGGAGCTGTTTTTT
-,TRBJ2-7,-,TRBV28,CASSPRGAGPYEQYF,TGTGCCAGCAGTCCTCGAGGGGCGGGACCCTACGAGCAGTACTTC
-,TRBJ1-6,-,TRBV4-1,CASSQGGRPYNSPLNF,TGCGCCAGCAGCCAAGGCGGGCGGCCATATAATTCACCCCTCAACTTT
-,TRBJ2-1,-,TRBV29-1,CSVEDSQRRYNEQFF,TGCAGCGTTGAAGATTCCCAGCGGCGATACAATGAGCAGTTCTTC
-,TRBJ1-1,TRBD1,TRBV5-1,CASSLRTGDNTEAFF,TGCGCCAGCAGCCTCCGGACAGGTGATAACACTGAAGCTTTCTTT
-,TRBJ2-7,-,TRBV7-9,CASSSPKGPASYEQYF,TGTGCCAGCAGCTCCCCAAAGGGGCCTGCCTCCTACGAGCAGTACTTC
-,TRBJ1-2,-,TRBV7-9,CASSLVSQRGYPF,TGTGCCAGCAGCTTAGTCAGCCAGCGTGGCTACCCCTTC
once,TRBJ2-3,TRBD2,TRBV7-2,CASTKAGYPTDTQYF,TGTGCCAGCACCAAAGCGGGATACCCCACAGATACGCAGTATTTT
-,TRBJ2-3,TRBD2,TRBV7-2,CASSLGGRSTDTQYF,TGTGCCAGCAGCTTGGGCGGGAGAAGCACAGATACGCAGTATTTT
-,TRBJ1-2,TRBD1,TRBV7-8,CASSDGTGGGFGYTF,TGTGCCAGCAGCGATGGGACAGGGGGCGGGTTTGGCTACACCTTC
-,TRBJ2-5,-,TRBV7-2,CASSPLQETQYF,TGTGCCAGCAGCCCTCTTCAAGAGACCCAGTACTTC
-,TRBJ2-7,TRBD1,TRBV29-1,CSGGQGYEQYF,TGCAGCGGCGGACAGGGGTACGAGCAGTACTTC
-,TRBJ2-1,-,TRBV5-5,CASSPRTTNNNEQFF,TGTGCCAGCAGCCCCCGTACTACCAATAACAATGAGCAGTTCTTC
few,TRBJ2-1,TRBD1,TRBV6-1,CASSEEGQGFTEQFF,TGTGCCAGCAGTGAAGAGGGACAGGGGTTTACTGAGCAGTTCTTC
-,TRBJ2-1,-,TRBV5-1,CASRSAYSSYNEQFF,TGCGCCAGCAGATCCGCTTATAGCTCCTACAATGAGCAGTTCTTC
few,TRBJ2-7,TRBD2,TRBV19,CASSETSVSYEQYF,TGTGCCAGTTCCGAGACTAGCGTTTCCTACGAGCAGTACTTC
once,TRBJ2-3,TRBD1,TRBV7-9,CASSEALGQGSTDTQYF,TGTGCCAGCAGCGAGGCACTGGGACAGGGAAGCACAGATACGCAGTATTTT
-,TRBJ1-4,-,TRBV6-1,CASNPGKGEKLFF,TGTGCCAGCAATCCGGGAAAAGGTGAAAAACTGTTTTTT
-,TRBJ2-6,-,TRBV30,CAWRRGPSGANVLTF,TGTGCCTGGAGGCGGGGCCCCTCTGGGGCCAACGTCCTGACTTTC
-,TRBJ2-5,-,TRBV6-5,CASSSQYETQYF,TGTGCCAGCAGCTCCCAGTATGAGACCCAGTACTTC
-,TRBJ1-2,-,TRBV7-9,CASSSRETLNYGYTF,TGTGCCAGCAGCTCCAGGGAAACCCTAAACTATGGCTACACCTTC